This T cell receptor (beta chain) came from a study of T-cell reconstitution after alpha-beta-depleted transplantation in children. This sample's TCRbeta library carried unique molecular identifier barcodes. Each CDR3 protein is one row after TCRdb ran MiXCR on the PCR reads. Of approximately 70,000 distinct CDR3 sequences detected, 4.9% appear once; the ten largest clones hold under 20%. This CDR3 comprises 15 residues. V was pared by 2 bases and J by 2 bases, with 13 bases between. This clonotype has at least ten counts. Sequencing used PBMCs, mostly from graft donor cells, obtained 180 days after TCRalphabeta/CD19-depleted stem cell transplant. This receptor was obtained from a boy younger than two who had a stem cell transplant for acute myeloid leukemia, so the T cells may come from the graft donor. The chain joins TRBV12-3 or TRBV12-4 to TRBJ2-7; D may be TRBD1 (5 bases). The CDR3 DNA sequence: TGTGCCAGCAGTTTATCAGGTGCCAGGGCCTACGAGCAGTACTTC. As protein: CASSLSGARAYEQYF.